This is a list of T cell receptor beta chains from one sample in a study of regulatory T cells in long-lasting Graves disease. TCRdb ran MiXCR on the multiplex PCR reads and lists one entry per CDR3 protein. The table includes 550,000 to 600,000 distinct CDR3 sequences, about 16% detected once. This sample was also put to use in a study of T cells in Graves' hyperthyroidism and ophthalmopathy.

Material: peripheral blood mononuclear cells (PBMCs), obtained at new diagnosis, from a patient treated with antithyroid drugs. The receptors were sampled from a man between 18 and 35 years old with Graves disease. CDR3s include the opening cysteine and the closing phenylalanine or tryptophan. A D gene is named only where the DNA matches it firmly. Clone size, where shown, is once, few, many, or a class for clones that have expanded.

D gene,V gene,clone size,J gene,CDR3 protein,CDR3 DNA
TRBD2,TRBV11-3,many,TRBJ2-2,CASSLLAGSDTGELFF,TGTGCCAGCAGCTTACTAGCGGGAAGTGACACCGGGGAGCTGTTTTTT
NA,TRBV14,few,TRBJ2-7,CASSLQNEQYF,TGTGCCAGCAGCCTTCAGAACGAGCAGTACTTC
NA,TRBV15,many,TRBJ2-3,CATSRPGRSTDTQYF,TGTGCCACCAGCAGGCCAGGACGGAGCACAGATACGCAGTATTTT
TRBD1,TRBV5-1,NA,TRBJ1-5,CASSLGQGDGSNQPQHF,TGCGCCAGCAGCTTGGGACAGGGGGATGGTAGCAATCAGCCCCAGCATTTT
NA,TRBV30,NA,TRBJ1-4,CAWSVYAPDEKLFF,TGTGCCTGGAGTGTATATGCGCCGGATGAAAAACTGTTTTTT
TRBD2,TRBV6-5,many,TRBJ2-2,CASSWGTTLAPGELFF,TGTGCCAGCAGTTGGGGGACTACCCTTGCACCGGGGGAGCTGTTTTTT
TRBD1,TRBV6-1,few,TRBJ2-7,CASSEAGGWEQYF,TGTGCCAGCAGTGAGGCAGGGGGCTGGGAGCAGTACTTC
TRBD2,TRBV6-2/TRBV6-3,many,TRBJ2-3,CASSYPRLAGGPGGTSTDTQYF,TGTGCCAGCAGTTACCCTCGACTAGCGGGAGGGCCGGGGGGAACCAGCACAGATACGCAGTATTTT
NA,TRBV12-3/TRBV12-4,many,TRBJ1-2,CASTRLGNYGYTF,TGTGCCAGCACTCGATTAGGGAACTATGGCTACACCTTC
NA,TRBV2,NA,TRBJ2-5,CASSESLSGVETQYF,TGTGCCAGCAGTGAATCTCTATCGGGTGTCGAGACCCAGTACTTC
NA,TRBV5-1,few,TRBJ2-3,CASSTGGISTDTQYF,TGCGCCAGCAGTACTGGCGGGATAAGCACAGATACGCAGTATTTT
NA,TRBV28,few,TRBJ1-1,CASSRTSGITNTEAFF,TGTGCCAGCAGCCGTACATCGGGAATCACGAACACTGAAGCTTTCTTT
TRBD2,TRBV4-1,NA,TRBJ2-3,CASSFLAWTSRYQDTQYF,TGCGCCAGCAGCTTCCTTGCTTGGACTAGCAGATACCAGGATACGCAGTATTTT
NA,TRBV7-2,many,TRBJ2-2,CASSPGQVTGELFF,TGTGCCAGCAGCCCGGGGCAGGTCACCGGGGAGCTGTTTTTT
TRBD2,TRBV4-1,NA,TRBJ2-1,CASSPGEREINEQFF,TGCGCCAGCAGCCCTGGGGAGCGGGAGATTAATGAGCAGTTCTTC
NA,TRBV28,many,TRBJ1-4,CASSSPQPNEKLFF,TGTGCCAGCAGTTCGCCGCAGCCCAATGAAAAACTGTTTTTT
NA,TRBV6-1,many,TRBJ1-4,CASTMDGFRPGANEKLFF,TGTGCCAGCACCATGGATGGGTTCCGCCCGGGGGCTAATGAAAAACTGTTTTTT
TRBD1,TRBV6-2/TRBV6-3,many,TRBJ1-2,CASSYSDRVDYGYTF,TGTGCCAGCAGTTACTCTGACAGGGTGGACTATGGCTACACCTTC
NA,TRBV24-1,NA,TRBJ2-1,CATSDDRFYNEQFF,TGTGCCACCAGTGATGACAGGTTTTACAATGAGCAGTTCTTC
NA,TRBV5-1,few,TRBJ2-3,CASSTQGSDTQYF,TGCGCCAGCAGCACACAGGGTTCAGATACGCAGTATTTT